These T cell receptor beta chains were read from a single sample in a study of blood T cell repertoires in COVID-19. Data came from immunoSEQ multiplex PCR; TCRdb stores just in-frame clones and leaves some out. This table has around 130,000 clones, 75% to 80% appearing once. Specimen: peripheral blood. These TCRs come from a human donor in a cohort sampled during active COVID-19. The CDR3 runs from the conserved cysteine through the conserved F or W. D genes are given only for firm matches. A clone size is listed for some rows: how often the clone was seen (once, few, many), or a class if it is expanded.

v_gene: TRBV28
d_gene: NA
j_gene: TRBJ2-7
abundance: NA
CDR3nt: TGTGCCAGCAGTGGGGCAGGAGTCCTTTACGAGCAGTACTTC
CDR3aa: CASSGAGVLYEQYF

v_gene: TRBV14
d_gene: NA
j_gene: TRBJ1-2
abundance: NA
CDR3nt: TGTGCCAGCAGCCTGATCGCAGGTCCCTCCTATGGCTACACCTTC
CDR3aa: CASSLIAGPSYGYTF

v_gene: TRBV6-5
d_gene: NA
j_gene: TRBJ1-1
abundance: NA
CDR3nt: TGTGCCAGCAGTTACTCGGTCGGAGGGACTGAAGCTTTCTTT
CDR3aa: CASSYSVGGTEAFF

v_gene: TRBV4-1
d_gene: NA
j_gene: TRBJ2-7
abundance: few
CDR3nt: TGCGCCAGCAGAGGGGCAGGGTTGTACGAGCAGTACTTC
CDR3aa: CASRGAGLYEQYF

v_gene: TRBV18
d_gene: NA
j_gene: TRBJ2-7
abundance: NA
CDR3nt: TGTGCCAGCTCACCACCGGGGCAGGGAGGCTACGAGCAGTACTTC
CDR3aa: CASSPPGQGGYEQYF

v_gene: TRBV30
d_gene: TRBD1
j_gene: TRBJ1-4
abundance: NA
CDR3nt: TGTGCCTGGATGGGACAGACTAATGAAAAACTGTTTTTT
CDR3aa: CAWMGQTNEKLFF

v_gene: TRBV7-8
d_gene: NA
j_gene: TRBJ2-5
abundance: NA
CDR3nt: TGTGCCAGCGAGGTGTCGGGGGGCGGGGAGACCCAGTACTTC
CDR3aa: CASEVSGGGETQYF

v_gene: TRBV28
d_gene: TRBD1
j_gene: TRBJ1-4
abundance: NA
CDR3nt: TGTGCCAGCAGGGCCGGACAGGTTTATAATGAAAAACTGTTTTTT
CDR3aa: CASRAGQVYNEKLFF

v_gene: TRBV19
d_gene: TRBD1
j_gene: TRBJ1-2
abundance: few
CDR3nt: TGTGCCACCCTAGGGACAGGATCTAACTATGGCTACACCTTC
CDR3aa: CATLGTGSNYGYTF

v_gene: TRBV19
d_gene: NA
j_gene: TRBJ2-7
abundance: NA
CDR3nt: TGTGCCAGTAGTACCGGCGGGACGGTTTTCTACGAGCAGTACTTC
CDR3aa: CASSTGGTVFYEQYF

v_gene: TRBV24-1
d_gene: TRBD1
j_gene: TRBJ2-7
abundance: NA
CDR3nt: TGTGCCACCAGTGACCCGGACAGGGAAGGGTCCTACGAGCAGTACTTC
CDR3aa: CATSDPDREGSYEQYF

v_gene: TRBV29-1
d_gene: NA
j_gene: TRBJ2-5
abundance: once
CDR3nt: TGCAGCGTTTCCCGGGGCCAAGAGACCCAGTACTTC
CDR3aa: CSVSRGQETQYF

v_gene: TRBV4-1
d_gene: TRBD1
j_gene: TRBJ1-1
abundance: NA
CDR3nt: TGCGCCAGCAGCTTTCCCGGGACAGGCGTCGAAGCTTTCTTT
CDR3aa: CASSFPGTGVEAFF

v_gene: TRBV6-6
d_gene: NA
j_gene: TRBJ1-6
abundance: few
CDR3nt: TGTGCCAGCAGTTACGGAGAAAATTCACCCCTCCACTTT
CDR3aa: CASSYGENSPLHF

v_gene: TRBV24-1
d_gene: NA
j_gene: TRBJ1-2
abundance: NA
CDR3nt: TGTGCCACCAGTGGCCCTAACAGGAGCTATGGCTACACCTTC
CDR3aa: CATSGPNRSYGYTF

v_gene: TRBV6-6
d_gene: NA
j_gene: TRBJ1-4
abundance: once
CDR3nt: TGTGCCAGCAGTGAGGTTCAGCCGAATGAAAAACTGTTTTTT
CDR3aa: CASSEVQPNEKLFF

v_gene: TRBV10-3
d_gene: NA
j_gene: TRBJ2-5
abundance: NA
CDR3nt: TGTGCCATCAGTGAGGGCACCGTCCAAGAGACCCAGTACTTC
CDR3aa: CAISEGTVQETQYF

v_gene: TRBV5-4
d_gene: NA
j_gene: TRBJ2-7
abundance: NA
CDR3nt: TGTGCCAGCGCCCCCGGAGCCCACACTTACGAGCAGTACTTC
CDR3aa: CASAPGAHTYEQYF

v_gene: TRBV5-6
d_gene: NA
j_gene: TRBJ1-1
abundance: medium-sized
CDR3nt: TGTGCCAGCAGCTGGGAGCGGGAACTGAACACTGAAGCTTTCTTT
CDR3aa: CASSWERELNTEAFF

v_gene: TRBV11-3
d_gene: TRBD1
j_gene: TRBJ1-1
abundance: NA
CDR3nt: TGTGCCAGCAGCTACAGACAGGGCGACACTGAAGCTTTCTTT
CDR3aa: CASSYRQGDTEAFF

v_gene: TRBV9
d_gene: TRBD1
j_gene: TRBJ1-2
abundance: NA
CDR3nt: TGTGCCAGCAGCGGACAGGGGGCAAGTGGCTACACCTTC
CDR3aa: CASSGQGASGYTF

v_gene: TRBV9
d_gene: NA
j_gene: TRBJ1-2
abundance: NA
CDR3nt: TGTGCCAGCAGCGCCTTCATGGACAGTCACGATGGCTACACCTTC
CDR3aa: CASSAFMDSHDGYTF

v_gene: TRBV4-2
d_gene: NA
j_gene: TRBJ1-5
abundance: NA
CDR3nt: TGTGCCAGCAGCCAAGAAGACTATTATAGCAATCAGCCCCAGCATTTT
CDR3aa: CASSQEDYYSNQPQHF

v_gene: TRBV19
d_gene: NA
j_gene: TRBJ1-6
abundance: NA
CDR3nt: TGTGCCAGTAGTTACCAGGGTAATTCACCCCTCCACTTT
CDR3aa: CASSYQGNSPLHF

v_gene: TRBV5-8
d_gene: NA
j_gene: TRBJ1-2
abundance: NA
CDR3nt: TGTGCCAGCAGCCCCCACGGGGGGCGAGTTATCTATGGCTACACCTTC
CDR3aa: CASSPHGGRVIYGYTF

v_gene: TRBV14
d_gene: NA
j_gene: TRBJ1-6
abundance: few
CDR3nt: TGTGCCAGCAGCAGAGCGGGGAACTGGCATTCACCCCTCCACTTT
CDR3aa: CASSRAGNWHSPLHF

v_gene: TRBV6-9
d_gene: TRBD2
j_gene: TRBJ2-7
abundance: NA
CDR3nt: TGTGCCAGCAGTCCGAAACCGGGACTAGTAAAGAGGAACGAGCAGTACTTC
CDR3aa: CASSPKPGLVKRNEQYF

v_gene: TRBV5-6
d_gene: NA
j_gene: TRBJ1-1
abundance: NA
CDR3nt: TGTGCCAGCAGCTTGGGAGAGCACGTTGAAGCTTTCTTT
CDR3aa: CASSLGEHVEAFF

v_gene: TRBV7-2
d_gene: NA
j_gene: TRBJ1-3
abundance: NA
CDR3nt: TGTGCCAGCAGCGCTCAGCCGGGATTCTCTGGAAACACCATATATTTT
CDR3aa: CASSAQPGFSGNTIYF

v_gene: TRBV7-9
d_gene: TRBD2
j_gene: TRBJ2-7
abundance: NA
CDR3nt: TGTGCCAGCAGCTTAGGTTTAGCGGGAGTTGCCTACGAGCAGTACTTC
CDR3aa: CASSLGLAGVAYEQYF

v_gene: TRBV6-2/TRBV6-3
d_gene: NA
j_gene: TRBJ1-2
abundance: NA
CDR3nt: TGTGCCAGCAGTTACTCGATTCCCCGGGGCTACACCTTC
CDR3aa: CASSYSIPRGYTF

v_gene: TRBV6-6
d_gene: NA
j_gene: TRBJ1-3
abundance: once
CDR3nt: TGTGCCAGCAGCCACGCAGTCTCTGGAAACACCATATATTTT
CDR3aa: CASSHAVSGNTIYF

v_gene: TRBV5-1
d_gene: NA
j_gene: TRBJ1-4
abundance: NA
CDR3nt: TGCGCCAGCAGCTTGGGTACTCCACCCCGTTTGGAGAAACTGTTTTTT
CDR3aa: CASSLGTPPRLEKLFF

v_gene: TRBV27
d_gene: NA
j_gene: TRBJ1-2
abundance: NA
CDR3nt: TGTGCCAGCAGTCCCCGGGAGGGGTGGGCCCGAAATGGCTACACCTTC
CDR3aa: CASSPREGWARNGYTF

v_gene: TRBV6-6
d_gene: NA
j_gene: TRBJ2-7
abundance: NA
CDR3nt: TGTGCCAGCGCCTTGAGTCGGGGGTACAATAAGGAGCAGTACTTC
CDR3aa: CASALSRGYNKEQYF

v_gene: TRBV9
d_gene: TRBD1
j_gene: TRBJ1-2
abundance: medium-sized
CDR3nt: TGTGCCAGCAGCCCGAGCGGGACAGGTTTCTATGGCTACACCTTC
CDR3aa: CASSPSGTGFYGYTF

v_gene: TRBV7-2
d_gene: TRBD2
j_gene: TRBJ2-7
abundance: NA
CDR3nt: TGTGCCAGCAGCTTAGGACTAGCGGGAGGTGAGCAGTACTTC
CDR3aa: CASSLGLAGGEQYF

v_gene: TRBV27
d_gene: TRBD2
j_gene: TRBJ2-1
abundance: NA
CDR3nt: TGTGCCAGCACCCCAGCGGGGGGTATCAATGAGCAGTTCTTC
CDR3aa: CASTPAGGINEQFF

v_gene: TRBV5-6
d_gene: NA
j_gene: TRBJ2-6
abundance: NA
CDR3nt: TGTGCCAGCAGCCCCCCTCCCACGAGCGTGGCTGGGGCCAACGTCCTGACTTTC
CDR3aa: CASSPPPTSVAGANVLTF

v_gene: TRBV11-3
d_gene: TRBD2
j_gene: TRBJ2-7
abundance: NA
CDR3nt: TGTGCCAGCAGTCTCGTAGCGGGAGAGCAGTACTTC
CDR3aa: CASSLVAGEQYF

v_gene: TRBV7-2
d_gene: NA
j_gene: TRBJ1-2
abundance: NA
CDR3nt: TGTGCCAGCAGACAGGGCCAGGGGAGATATGGCTACACCTTC
CDR3aa: CASRQGQGRYGYTF

v_gene: TRBV9
d_gene: NA
j_gene: TRBJ2-7
abundance: NA
CDR3nt: TGTGCCAGCGCCGAGGGAGCGTTATCCTACGAGCAGTACTTC
CDR3aa: CASAEGALSYEQYF

v_gene: TRBV12-3/TRBV12-4
d_gene: NA
j_gene: TRBJ2-7
abundance: NA
CDR3nt: TGTGCCAGCAGTTCCTCTGACAGCTACGAGCAGTACTTC
CDR3aa: CASSSSDSYEQYF

v_gene: TRBV5-4
d_gene: TRBD1
j_gene: TRBJ2-7
abundance: NA
CDR3nt: TGTGCCAGCAGCTTGGAGGCAGGGGGTTCCTACGAGCAGTACTTC
CDR3aa: CASSLEAGGSYEQYF

v_gene: TRBV25-1
d_gene: TRBD1
j_gene: TRBJ1-5
abundance: NA
CDR3nt: TGTGCCAGCAGTGGGGACAGGTATAGCAATCAGCCCCAGCATTTT
CDR3aa: CASSGDRYSNQPQHF

v_gene: TRBV14
d_gene: NA
j_gene: TRBJ2-7
abundance: NA
CDR3nt: TGTGCCAGCAGCCCCGGACTGAACTCCTACGAGCAGTACTTC
CDR3aa: CASSPGLNSYEQYF

v_gene: TRBV9
d_gene: NA
j_gene: TRBJ2-7
abundance: NA
CDR3nt: TGTGCCAGCAGCGAGGACTTCTCCTACGAGCAGTACTTC
CDR3aa: CASSEDFSYEQYF

v_gene: TRBV9
d_gene: NA
j_gene: TRBJ2-2
abundance: NA
CDR3nt: TGTGCCAGCAGCCTAGACCCCGGCGGGGAGCTGTTTTTT
CDR3aa: CASSLDPGGELFF

v_gene: TRBV19
d_gene: NA
j_gene: TRBJ1-2
abundance: NA
CDR3nt: TGTGCCAGTAGTGACAGGCGCATTAACTATGGCTACACCTTC
CDR3aa: CASSDRRINYGYTF

v_gene: TRBV5-8
d_gene: NA
j_gene: TRBJ1-1
abundance: NA
CDR3nt: TGTGCCAGCAGCCTACCGGAGGGGATGAACACTGAAGCTTTCTTT
CDR3aa: CASSLPEGMNTEAFF

v_gene: TRBV19
d_gene: NA
j_gene: TRBJ2-7
abundance: NA
CDR3nt: TGTGCCAGTAGTTCCGGGTTCGACGAGCAGTACTTC
CDR3aa: CASSSGFDEQYF

v_gene: TRBV6-5
d_gene: NA
j_gene: TRBJ2-7
abundance: NA
CDR3nt: TGTGCCAGCAGCCGACTCTACGAGCAGTACTTC
CDR3aa: CASSRLYEQYF

v_gene: TRBV5-6
d_gene: TRBD1
j_gene: TRBJ2-7
abundance: NA
CDR3nt: TGTGCCAGCACTCTAGGGACAGGGGGCCATATAGTCCCCTACGAGCAGTACTTC
CDR3aa: CASTLGTGGHIVPYEQYF